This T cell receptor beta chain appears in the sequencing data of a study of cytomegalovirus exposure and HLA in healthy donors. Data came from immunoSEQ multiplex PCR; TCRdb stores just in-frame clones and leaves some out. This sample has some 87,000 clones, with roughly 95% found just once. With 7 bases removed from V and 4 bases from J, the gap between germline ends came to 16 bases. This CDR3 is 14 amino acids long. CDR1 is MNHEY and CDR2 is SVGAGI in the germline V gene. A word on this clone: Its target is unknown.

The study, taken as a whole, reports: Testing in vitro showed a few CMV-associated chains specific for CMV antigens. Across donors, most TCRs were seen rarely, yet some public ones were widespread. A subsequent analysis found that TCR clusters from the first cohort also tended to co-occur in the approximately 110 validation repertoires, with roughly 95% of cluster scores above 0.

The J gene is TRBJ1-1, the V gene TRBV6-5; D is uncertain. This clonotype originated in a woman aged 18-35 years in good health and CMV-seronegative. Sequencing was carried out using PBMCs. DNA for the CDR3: TGTGCCAGCACTCAGAGGGAGTCGGGCACTGAAGCTTTCTTT. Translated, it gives CASTQRESGTEAFF.